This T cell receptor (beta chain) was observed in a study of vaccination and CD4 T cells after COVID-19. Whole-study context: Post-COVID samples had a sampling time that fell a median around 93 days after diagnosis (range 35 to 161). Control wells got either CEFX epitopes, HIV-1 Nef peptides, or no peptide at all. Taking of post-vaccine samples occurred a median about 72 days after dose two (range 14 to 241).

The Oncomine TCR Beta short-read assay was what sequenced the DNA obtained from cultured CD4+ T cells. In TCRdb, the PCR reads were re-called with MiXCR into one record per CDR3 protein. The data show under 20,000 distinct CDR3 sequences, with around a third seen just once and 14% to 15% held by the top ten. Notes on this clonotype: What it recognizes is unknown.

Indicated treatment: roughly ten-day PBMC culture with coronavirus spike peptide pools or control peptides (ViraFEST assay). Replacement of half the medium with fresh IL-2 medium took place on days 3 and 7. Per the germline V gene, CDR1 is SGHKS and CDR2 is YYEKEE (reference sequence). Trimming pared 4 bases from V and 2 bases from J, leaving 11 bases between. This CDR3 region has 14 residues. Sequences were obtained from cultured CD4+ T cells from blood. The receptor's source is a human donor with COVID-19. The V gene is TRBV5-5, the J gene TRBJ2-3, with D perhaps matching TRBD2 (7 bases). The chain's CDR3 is CASSRGGDTDTQYF. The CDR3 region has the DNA TGTGCCAGCAGCAGGGGGGGAGACACAGATACGCAGTATTTT. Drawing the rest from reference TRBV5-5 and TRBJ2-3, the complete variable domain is DAGVTQSPTHLIKTRGQQVTLRCSPISGHKSVSWYQQVLGQGPQFIFQYYEKEERGRGNFPDRFSARQFPNYSSELNVNALLLGDSALYLCASSRGGDTDTQYFGPGTRLTVL.